The clone carrying this T cell receptor beta chain was counted between two and nine times. Its antigen is as yet unknown. Arm-PCR with iRepertoire HTBI primers amplified the CDR3 regions for these TCR beta libraries. A single record per CDR3 protein comes from TCRdb applying MiXCR to the multiplex PCR reads. The sample has under 500,000 distinct CDR3 sequences; around 20% are singletons. Germline CDR1 and CDR2: MNHNS and SASEGT. The CDR3 has 13 amino acids. The V and J ends lost 10 bases and 0 bases respectively, with 10 bases between them. The time point: persistent/refractory GD, antithyroid drugs over 5 years with positive TRAb. Extracted PBMC RNA gave rise to the TCR library. The data belong to a study of regulatory T cells in long-lasting Graves disease. Study findings and constraints: It was in persistent disease that TRBV28, TRBJ1-2 and TRBJ2-5 were favored. Lower TCR diversity was seen in persistent Graves' patients than in newly diagnosed ones.

The clonotype originates from a female donor with Graves disease. The sequenced sample was peripheral blood mononuclear cells (PBMCs), obtained when the disease was refractory, from a patient treated with antithyroid drugs. V is TRBV6-1 and J is TRBJ1-5, with D perhaps TRBD1 (5 bases). CDR3 nucleotide sequence: TGTGCCACTCAGGGAAATAGCAATCAGCCCCAGCATTTT. Amino acid sequence: CATQGNSNQPQHF.